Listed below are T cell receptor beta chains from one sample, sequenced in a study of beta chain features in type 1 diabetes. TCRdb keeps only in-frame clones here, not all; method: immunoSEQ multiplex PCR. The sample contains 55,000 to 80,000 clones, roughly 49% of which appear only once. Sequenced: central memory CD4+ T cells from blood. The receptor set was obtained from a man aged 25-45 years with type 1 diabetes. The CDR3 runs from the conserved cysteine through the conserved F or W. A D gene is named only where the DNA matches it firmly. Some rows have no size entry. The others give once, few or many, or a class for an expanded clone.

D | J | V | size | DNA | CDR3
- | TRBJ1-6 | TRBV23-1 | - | TGCGCCACCGAGGACGGAGGCTCCTATAATTCACCCCTCCACTTT | CATEDGGSYNSPLHF
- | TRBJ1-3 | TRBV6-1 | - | TGTGCCAGCTGGGGAGGAAGCTTCTCTGGAAACACCATATATTTT | CASWGGSFSGNTIYF
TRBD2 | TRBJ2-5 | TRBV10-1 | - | TGCGCCAGCAGTGAGTTCCTAGCGGGGCAAGAGACCCAGTACTTC | CASSEFLAGQETQYF
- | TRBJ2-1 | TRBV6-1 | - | TGTGCCAGCAGTGAACTGCGGTCCTACAATGAGCAGTTCTTC | CASSELRSYNEQFF
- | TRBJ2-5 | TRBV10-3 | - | TGTGCCATCAGCGACAGCCTGGGGGAGACCCAGTACTTC | CAISDSLGETQYF
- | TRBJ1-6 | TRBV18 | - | TGTGCCAGCTCACCACCAGGGGATGGGTCACCCCTCCACTTT | CASSPPGDGSPLHF
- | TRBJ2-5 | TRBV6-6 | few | TGTGCCAGCAGGCCCCCGGGGGGCTCAGAGACCCAGTACTTC | CASRPPGGSETQYF
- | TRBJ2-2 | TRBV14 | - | TGTGCCAGCAGCCGATACAGGGACGGGGAGCTGTTTTTT | CASSRYRDGELFF
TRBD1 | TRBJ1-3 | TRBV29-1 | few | TGCAGCGCCGGAGGGGACAGCTCTGGAAACACCATATATTTT | CSAGGDSSGNTIYF
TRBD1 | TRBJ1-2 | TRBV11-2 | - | TGTGCCAGCAGCCCCGGGACAGCTAACTATGGCTACACCTTC | CASSPGTANYGYTF
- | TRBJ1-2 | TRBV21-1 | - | TGTGCCAGCAGCGTAAGGCGCAGGGATGCCTATGGCTACACCTTC | CASSVRRRDAYGYTF
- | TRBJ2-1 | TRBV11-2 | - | TGTGCCAGCAGCTTAGATCCTGGTGGCGAGCAGTTCTTC | CASSLDPGGEQFF
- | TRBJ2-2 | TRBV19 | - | TGTGCCAGTAGTATAGCGGGGGCGAACACCGGGGAGCTGTTTTTT | CASSIAGANTGELFF
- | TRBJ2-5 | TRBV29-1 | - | TGCAGCGTTGAGGGGTCTAGCGTCGGGGAGACCCAGTACTTC | CSVEGSSVGETQYF
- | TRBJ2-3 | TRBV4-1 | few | TGCGCCAGCAGCCAAGCAGTGCGGCCTGAGTCAGATACGCAGTATTTT | CASSQAVRPESDTQYF
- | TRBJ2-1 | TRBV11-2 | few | TGTGCCAGCAGCCCGGGGACTCTCACTGAGCAGTTCTTC | CASSPGTLTEQFF
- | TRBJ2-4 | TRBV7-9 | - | TGTGCCAGCAGCTTAGGAGGCCCGGCCCTGGAGGTTCAGTACTTC | CASSLGGPALEVQYF
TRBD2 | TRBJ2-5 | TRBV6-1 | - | TGTGCCAGCACCCAGCGGGGGTCCGAGACCCAGTACTTC | CASTQRGSETQYF
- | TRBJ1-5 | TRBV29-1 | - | TGCAGCGTTGGGTCCGGAGACGGGGAACATTTT | CSVGSGDGEHF
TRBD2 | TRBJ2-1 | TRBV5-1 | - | TGCGCCAGCAGCACGGGGGGGGGTTTAACTGAGCAGTTCTTC | CASSTGGGLTEQFF
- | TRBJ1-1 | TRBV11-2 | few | TGTGCCAGCAGCGCGGAACGGGACACTGAAGCTTTCTTT | CASSAERDTEAFF
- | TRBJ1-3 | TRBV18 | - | TGTGCCAGCTCACCGGAGGGATCTGGAAACACCATATATTTT | CASSPEGSGNTIYF
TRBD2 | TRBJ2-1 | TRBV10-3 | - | TGTGCCATCAGTTTACTAGCGAATGAGCAGTTCTTC | CAISLLANEQFF
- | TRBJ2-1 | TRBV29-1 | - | TGCAGCGTAGCCGGTGAGGTCAACTACAATGAGCAGTTCTTC | CSVAGEVNYNEQFF
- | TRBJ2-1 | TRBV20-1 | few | TGCAGTGCTAGAGTAGGGAGCTCGCCGTTCTTC | CSARVGSSPFF
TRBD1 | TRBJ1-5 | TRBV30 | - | TGTGCCTGGAGTGTCAAGGGGGCTACAGACGCCCAGCATTTT | CAWSVKGATDAQHF
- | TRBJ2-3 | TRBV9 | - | TGTGCCAGCAGCGTAGGGACTAAGGGCACAGATACGCAGTATTTT | CASSVGTKGTDTQYF
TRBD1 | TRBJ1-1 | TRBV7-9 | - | TGTGCCAGCAGCTCCGGGACAGGGGACACTGAAGCTTTCTTT | CASSSGTGDTEAFF
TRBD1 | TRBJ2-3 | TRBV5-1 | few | TGCGCCAGCAGCCCCCAGGGACAGGGGGCCGCAGATACGCAGTATTTT | CASSPQGQGAADTQYF
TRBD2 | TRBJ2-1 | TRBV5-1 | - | TGCGCCAGCAGCCGGGGGGGGCAGAAAAACAATGAGCAGTTCTTC | CASSRGGQKNNEQFF
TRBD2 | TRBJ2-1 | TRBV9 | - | TGTGCCAGCAGTCCCACTAGCGGGAGAAACAATGAGCAGTTCTTC | CASSPTSGRNNEQFF
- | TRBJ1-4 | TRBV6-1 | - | TGTGCCAGCAGTGTCTCAGGGAAGGCTAATGAAAAACTGTTTTTT | CASSVSGKANEKLFF
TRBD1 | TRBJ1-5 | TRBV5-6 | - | TGTGCCAGCAGCCTCAGGGGGAGGTATCAGCCCCAGCATTTT | CASSLRGRYQPQHF
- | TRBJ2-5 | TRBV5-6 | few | TGTGCCAGCAGCTTGTCCCCTAGGCAAGAGACCCAGTACTTC | CASSLSPRQETQYF
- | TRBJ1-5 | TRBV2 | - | TGTGCCAGCAGTGAACCGGGGAGGGGGCCCCAGCATTTT | CASSEPGRGPQHF
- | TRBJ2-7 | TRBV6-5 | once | TGTGCCAGCAGATCCTCGGGGATCTACGAGCAGTACTTC | CASRSSGIYEQYF
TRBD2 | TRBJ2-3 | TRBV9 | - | TGTGCCAGCAGCTCTCAAGCGGGAAACACAGATACGCAGTATTTT | CASSSQAGNTDTQYF
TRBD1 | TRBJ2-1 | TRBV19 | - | TGTGCCAGTAGTCGATCCGGACAGGGGTGGCATGAGCAGTTCTTC | CASSRSGQGWHEQFF
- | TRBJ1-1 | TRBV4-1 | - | TGCGCCAGCAGCCAGAGGGTGAACACTGAAGCTTTCTTT | CASSQRVNTEAFF
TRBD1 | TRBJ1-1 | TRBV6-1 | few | TGTGCCACCAAATGGACAGGGGGGAACACTGAAGCTTTCTTT | CATKWTGGNTEAFF
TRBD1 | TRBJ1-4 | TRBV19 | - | TGTGCCAGTACCAAAACCACAGGGGGCAACGAAAAACTGTTTTTT | CASTKTTGGNEKLFF
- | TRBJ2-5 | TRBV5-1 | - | TGCGCCAGCAGAACGGGGATCTCGGAGACCCAGTACTTC | CASRTGISETQYF
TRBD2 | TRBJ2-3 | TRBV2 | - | TGTGCCAGCAGGGGACTAGCTCTAGATACGCAGTATTTT | CASRGLALDTQYF
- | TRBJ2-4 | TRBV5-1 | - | TGCGCCAGCAGCTTGGCGGGGGAAAACATTCAGTACTTC | CASSLAGENIQYF
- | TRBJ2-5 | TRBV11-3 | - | TGTGCCAGCAGCCACCGGGACACCCAAGAGACCCAGTACTTC | CASSHRDTQETQYF
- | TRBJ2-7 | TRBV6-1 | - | TGTGCCAGCAGTGAAGCCACGGCGGGGGCAGGCAAAAAGAAGTACTTC | CASSEATAGAGKKKYF
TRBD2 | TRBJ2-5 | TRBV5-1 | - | TGCGCCAGCAGCTTGGGCGGGGGGGAGACCCAGTACTTC | CASSLGGGETQYF
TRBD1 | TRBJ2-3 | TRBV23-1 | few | TGCGCCAGCAGTCGGGGACAGGGCTATCCGGCTAGCGGATCTAGCACAGATACGCAGTATTTT | CASSRGQGYPASGSSTDTQYF
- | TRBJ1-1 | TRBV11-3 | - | TGTGCCAGCAGCTCGGGATCGAACACTGAAGCTTTCTTT | CASSSGSNTEAFF
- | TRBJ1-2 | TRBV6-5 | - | TGTGCCAGCAGGAGGGGGGGTTATAACTATGGCTACACCTTC | CASRRGGYNYGYTF
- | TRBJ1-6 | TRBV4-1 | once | TGCGCCAGCAGCCAAGATTGGGCACCGAGCTCCTATAATTCACCCCTCCACTTT | CASSQDWAPSSYNSPLHF
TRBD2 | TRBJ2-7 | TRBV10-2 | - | TGCGCCAGCAAACCACCGGGAGGGATCTACGAGCAGTACTTC | CASKPPGGIYEQYF
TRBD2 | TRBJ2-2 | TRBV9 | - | TGTGCCAGCAGCGTAGTGGGTAGCGGGAGTAACACCGGGGAGCTGTTTTTT | CASSVVGSGSNTGELFF
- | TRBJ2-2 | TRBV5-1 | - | TGCGCCAGCAGCTTGCGGGTTAACGGGGAGCTGTTTTTT | CASSLRVNGELFF
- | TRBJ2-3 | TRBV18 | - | TGTGCCAGCTCCCGTGGGACTAGCACAGATACGCAGTATTTT | CASSRGTSTDTQYF
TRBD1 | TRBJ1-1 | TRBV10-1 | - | TGCGCCAGCAGTGAGTCCAGGGGGAAGACTGAAGCTTTCTTT | CASSESRGKTEAFF
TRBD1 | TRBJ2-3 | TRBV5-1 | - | TGCGCCAGCACCGAAGGGGGCCGTGCGAGCACAGATACGCAGTATTTT | CASTEGGRASTDTQYF